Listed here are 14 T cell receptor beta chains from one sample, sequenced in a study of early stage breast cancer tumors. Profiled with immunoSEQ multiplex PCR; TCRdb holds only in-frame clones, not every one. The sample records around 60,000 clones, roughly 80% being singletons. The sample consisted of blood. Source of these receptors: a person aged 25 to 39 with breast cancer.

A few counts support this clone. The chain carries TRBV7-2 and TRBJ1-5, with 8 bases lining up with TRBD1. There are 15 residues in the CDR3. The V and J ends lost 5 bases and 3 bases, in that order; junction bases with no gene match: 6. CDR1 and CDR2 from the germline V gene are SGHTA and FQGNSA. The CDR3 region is CASSRRGQANQPQHF. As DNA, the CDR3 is TGTGCCAGCAGCCGGAGGGGACAGGCCAATCAGCCCCAGCATTTT.

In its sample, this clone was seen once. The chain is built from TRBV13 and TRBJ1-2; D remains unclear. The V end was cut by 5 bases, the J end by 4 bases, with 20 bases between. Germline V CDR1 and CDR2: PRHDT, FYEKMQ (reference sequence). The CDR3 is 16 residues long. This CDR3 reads CASSLDPFTYSYGYTF. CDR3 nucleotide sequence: TGTGCCAGCAGCCTAGATCCCTTCACCTATTCCTATGGCTACACCTTC.

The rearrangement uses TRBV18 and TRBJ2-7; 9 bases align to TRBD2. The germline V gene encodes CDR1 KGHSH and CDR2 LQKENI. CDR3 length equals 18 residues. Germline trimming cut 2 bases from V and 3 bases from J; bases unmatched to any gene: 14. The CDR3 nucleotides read TGTGCCAGCTCACCAAAGACGGCGGGGGGGCCTATACACTACGAGCAGTACTTC. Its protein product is CASSPKTAGGPIHYEQYF.

CDR3 DNA: TGTGCCAGCAGCCCTTCGGGGGACCGATACTTGAACACTGAAGCTTTCTTT. Residues: CASSPSGDRYLNTEAFF. The chain uses TRBV9 and TRBJ1-1, with D possibly matching TRBD1 (5 bases). There are 17 residues in the CDR3. Looked up from germline, CDR1 is SGDLS and CDR2 is YYNGEE. The V end was cut by 4 bases, the J end by 0 bases, with 19 bases between.

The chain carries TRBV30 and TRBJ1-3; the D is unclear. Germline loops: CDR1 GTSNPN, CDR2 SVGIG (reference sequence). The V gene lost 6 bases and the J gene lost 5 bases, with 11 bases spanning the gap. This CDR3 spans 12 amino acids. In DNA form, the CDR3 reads TGTGCCTGCCCCGACCCCAGAAACACCATATATTTT. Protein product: CACPDPRNTIYF.

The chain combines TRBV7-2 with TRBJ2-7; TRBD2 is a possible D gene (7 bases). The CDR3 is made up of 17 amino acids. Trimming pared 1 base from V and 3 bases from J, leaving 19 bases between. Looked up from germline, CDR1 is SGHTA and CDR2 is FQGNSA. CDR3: CASSLGGRWRGHYEQYF. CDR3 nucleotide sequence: TGTGCCAGCAGCTTAGGAGGAAGGTGGCGGGGGCACTACGAGCAGTACTTC.

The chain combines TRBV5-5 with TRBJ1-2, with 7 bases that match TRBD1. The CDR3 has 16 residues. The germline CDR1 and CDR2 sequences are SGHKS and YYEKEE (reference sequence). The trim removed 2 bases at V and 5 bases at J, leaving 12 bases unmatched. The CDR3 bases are TGTGCCAGCAGCTTACTTCCTGGTGACAGGGAATATGGCTACACCTTC. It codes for CASSLLPGDREYGYTF. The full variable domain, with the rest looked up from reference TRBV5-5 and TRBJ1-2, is DAGVTQSPTHLIKTRGQQVTLRCSPISGHKSVSWYQQVLGQGPQFIFQYYEKEERGRGNFPDRFSARQFPNYSSELNVNALLLGDSALYLCASSLLPGDREYGYTFGSGTRLTVV.

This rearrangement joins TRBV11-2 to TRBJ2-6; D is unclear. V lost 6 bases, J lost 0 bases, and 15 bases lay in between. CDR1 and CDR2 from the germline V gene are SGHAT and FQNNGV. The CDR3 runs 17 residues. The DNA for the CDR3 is TGTGCCAGCAGTTTGAGGACGATGGGCTCTGGGGCCAACGTCCTGACTTTC. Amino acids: CASSLRTMGSGANVLTF.

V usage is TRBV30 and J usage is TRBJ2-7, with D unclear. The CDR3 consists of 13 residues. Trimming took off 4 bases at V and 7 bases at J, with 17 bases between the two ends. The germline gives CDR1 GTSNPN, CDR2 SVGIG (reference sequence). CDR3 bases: TGTGCCTGGACCGGTAGTGGGGAAGAAGAGCAGTACTTC. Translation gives CAWTGSGEEEQYF. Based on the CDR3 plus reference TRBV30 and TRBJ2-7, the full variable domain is SQTIHQWPATLVQPVGSPLSLECTVEGTSNPNLYWYRQAAGRGLQLLFYSVGIGQISSEVPQNLSASRPQDRQFILSSKKLLLSDSGFYLCAWTGSGEEEQYFGPGTRLTVT.

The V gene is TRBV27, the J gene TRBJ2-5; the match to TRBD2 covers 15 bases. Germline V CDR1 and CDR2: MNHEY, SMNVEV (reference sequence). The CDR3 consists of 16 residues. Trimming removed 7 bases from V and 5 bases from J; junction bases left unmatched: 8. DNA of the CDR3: TGTGCCAGCACTCCGGGACTAGCGGGAGGAGGGGAGACCCAGTACTTC. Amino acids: CASTPGLAGGGETQYF.

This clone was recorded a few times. The CDR3 DNA follows: TGTGCCAGCAGCTTAGCTGGCGGGGTCCTCTACAATGAGCAGTTCTTC. Translated, it gives CASSLAGGVLYNEQFF. The J gene is TRBJ2-1, the V gene TRBV7-9; D perhaps matches TRBD2 (6 bases). The germline gives CDR1 SEHNR, CDR2 FQNEAQ (reference sequence). CDR3 size: 16 residues. V was shortened by 0 bases and J by 3 bases, with 12 bases between the two germline ends.

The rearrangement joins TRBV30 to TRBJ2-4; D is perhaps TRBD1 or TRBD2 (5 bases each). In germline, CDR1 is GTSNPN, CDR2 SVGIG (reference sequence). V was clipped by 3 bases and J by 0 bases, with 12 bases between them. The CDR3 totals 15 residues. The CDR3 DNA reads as TGTGCCTGGAGCGGAAGGGACGGAGCCAAAAACATTCAGTACTTC. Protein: CAWSGRDGAKNIQYF.

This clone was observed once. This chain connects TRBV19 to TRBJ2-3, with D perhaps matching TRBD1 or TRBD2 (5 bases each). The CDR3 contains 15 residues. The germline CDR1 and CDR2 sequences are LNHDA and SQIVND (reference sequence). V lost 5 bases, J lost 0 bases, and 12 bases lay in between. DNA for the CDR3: TGTGCCAGTAGTGTCACCGGGACGAGCACAGATACGCAGTATTTT. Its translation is CASSVTGTSTDTQYF.

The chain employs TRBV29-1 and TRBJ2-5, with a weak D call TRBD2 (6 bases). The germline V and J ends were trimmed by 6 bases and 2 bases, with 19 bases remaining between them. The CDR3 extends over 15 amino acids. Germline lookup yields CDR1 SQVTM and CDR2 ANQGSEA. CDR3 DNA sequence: TGCAGCGTCGACGGGAGTGGACTGGCGCAAGAGACCCAGTACTTC. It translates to CSVDGSGLAQETQYF.